This T cell receptor (beta chain) appears in the sequencing data of a study of early T cells in non-severe SARS-CoV-2 infection. Study context: Investigators sequenced bulk RNA drawn from unsorted whole blood, and chains remained unpaired. Whole-study results and caveats: There was a bias toward anti-spike CD8 responses in VDJdb matching, which missed private and CD4 specificities.

Researchers attached unique molecular identifiers to individual cDNA molecules. A single record per CDR3 protein comes from TCRdb applying MiXCR to the 5' RACE reads. Of 60,000 to 65,000 distinct CDR3 sequences in the sample, roughly an eighth were seen once. In regard to this clonotype: Its antigen is currently unknown.

CDR1 KGHSH and CDR2 LQKENI come from the germline V gene. The J segment lost 7 bases and the V segment lost 3 bases, leaving 3 bases of the junction unmatched. The CDR3 length is 14 residues. The sequenced sample was whole blood. The gene calls are TRBV18 and TRBJ2-7, with 13 nucleotides matching TRBD2. The receptor was derived from an adult who was a healthcare worker with PCR-confirmed SARS-CoV-2 infection or an uninfected control (not recorded which). The CDR3 here is CASSPGLAGQEQYF. The DNA for the CDR3 is TGTGCCAGCTCACCGGGACTAGCGGGGCAAGAGCAGTACTTC.